A selection of T cell receptor beta chains follows, all from one sample in a study of blood T cells in healthy people across ages. TCRdb called the 5' RACE reads again in MiXCR, with one record for every CDR3 protein. The sample yields around 1,000,000 distinct CDR3 sequences, around 27% seen once. The same data also went into a second study, on T cells of mothers and their children.

Sequencing was carried out using blood. The receptors shown here come from a girl aged 2-15 years in good health. Each CDR3 is given with its conserved first and last residue. Each record gives: J gene, V gene, CDR3 protein.

>TRBJ2-7|TRBV4-1
CASSPDSWGSYEQYF
>TRBJ2-7|TRBV28
CASSLWRIDEQYF
>TRBJ2-1|TRBV5-1
CASRRQLAGDYNEQFF
>TRBJ1-1|TRBV13
CASSLGGAVGGAGEFGAFF
>TRBJ2-7|TRBV5-1
CASSLGTGKDEQYF
>.|TRBV4-1
CASSQEKVSPGLGSYEQYF
>TRBJ2-7|TRBV4-2
CASSQDQGQTYEQYF
>TRBJ2-3|TRBV7-9
CASSLFDRGKNTDTQYF
>TRBJ1-3|TRBV20-1
CSAREEGASTIYF
>.|TRBV4-1
CASSQGPGLANNEQFF
>TRBJ1-1|TRBV6-5
CASSAMTGGEAFF
>TRBJ2-7|TRBV7-2
CASSLRGTRGNEQYF
>TRBJ2-3|TRBV3-1
CASSHLAGDTQYF
>TRBJ2-7|TRBV10-2
CASSEHRAYEQYF
>TRBJ1-1|TRBV27
CASGGDGRNTEAFF
>TRBJ2-2|TRBV7-3
CASSYLAGAGELFF
>TRBJ2-7|TRBV7-9
CASSTTRDRVYEQYF
>.|TRBV4-3
CASSQRRSGGPSEQYF
>TRBJ2-3|TRBV29-1
CSVEKREGRDTQYF
>TRBJ1-1|TRBV6-5
CASSEPGVEAFF
>TRBJ2-5|TRBV5-1
CASSFRGWKAQETQYF
>TRBJ1-4|TRBV28
CASRLNLAATNEKLFF
>TRBJ2-7|TRBV29-1
CSVAWTGGAYEQYF
>TRBJ1-4|TRBV29-1
CSVAGRYNEKLFF
>TRBJ2-2|TRBV29-1
CSVGNPSNTGELFF
>TRBJ1-5|TRBV3-1
CASSPQGGFNQPQHF
>TRBJ2-1|TRBV4-3
CASSRIRGSNEQFF
>TRBJ2-5|TRBV20-1
CSAGSGLAGEETQYF
>TRBJ2-1|TRBV20-1
CSADPPETYNEQFF
>TRBJ2-3|TRBV6-5
CASGQYTDTQYF
>TRBJ1-6|TRBV9
CASRGNFSPLHF
>TRBJ1-1|TRBV11-2
CASSLSRPHNTEAFF
>TRBJ2-5|TRBV11-3
CASSSRLRPGKSGETQYF
>.|TRBV12-3/TRBV12-4
CASSSDLLEAPYGYNEQFF
>TRBJ2-5|TRBV20-1
CSAWTIQETQYF
>TRBJ2-7|TRBV5-1
CASSFGGSWSYEQYF